The 26 T cell receptor beta chains below were found in one sample sequenced in a study of blood T cell repertoires in COVID-19. Generated by immunoSEQ multiplex PCR, the TCRdb table keeps only in-frame clones and is missing some. Of tens of thousands of clones listed, over 60% are singletons. The sequenced sample was peripheral blood. Receptors were obtained from a human donor in a cohort sampled during active COVID-19.

V usage is TRBV6-5 and J usage is TRBJ1-5; D gene uncertain. The CDR3 contains 15 residues. Germline loops: CDR1 MNHEY, CDR2 SVGAGI. The germline V and J ends were trimmed by 6 bases and 3 bases, with 15 bases remaining between them. The CDR3 here is CASSLSRGYNQPQHF. CDR3 DNA: TGTGCCAGCAGCCTTAGTCGGGGTTACAATCAGCCCCAGCATTTT.

The chain has TRBV5-1 and TRBJ2-1, with 14 positions matching TRBD2. CDR1 SGHRS and CDR2 YFSETQ come from the germline V gene. This CDR3 has 19 amino acids. The J segment lost 4 bases and the V segment lost 2 bases, leaving 11 bases of the junction unmatched. The CDR3 protein is CASSFPTSGRAGEYNEQFF. CDR3 in DNA: TGCGCCAGCAGCTTTCCGACTAGCGGGAGGGCCGGGGAATACAATGAGCAGTTCTTC. The full variable domain, rest sourced from reference TRBV5-1 and TRBJ2-1, is KAGVTQTPRYLIKTRGQQVTLSCSPISGHRSVSWYQQTPGQGLQFLFEYFSETQRNKGNFPGRFSGRQFSNSRSEMNVSTLELGDSALYLCASSFPTSGRAGEYNEQFFGPGTRLTVL.

CDR3 protein: CASKSSSNEKLFF. The CDR3 DNA follows: TGTGCCAGTAAGAGCTCTTCTAATGAAAAACTGTTTTTT. This chain links TRBV19 with TRBJ1-4, with D unresolved. The V and J ends lost 7 bases and 3 bases respectively, with 9 bases between them. The CDR3 is 13 amino acids. Germline-derived CDR1 and CDR2 are LNHDA and SQIVND (reference sequence).

This clone appeared a few times. This chain joins TRBV3-1 (or the pseudogene TRBV3-2) and TRBJ2-1; 14 bases fit TRBD2. This CDR3 is 16 amino acids long. J was trimmed by 10 bases and V by 1 base; bases with no gene match: 6. Per germline, CDR1 LGHDT and CDR2 YNNKEL (reference sequence). CDR3 sequence: CASSQATSGRVAEQFF. Here the CDR3 DNA reads TGTGCCAGCAGCCAAGCGACTAGCGGGAGGGTTGCGGAGCAGTTCTTC.

This clone was seen once. This chain uses TRBV7-9 with TRBJ1-1; TRBD1 is a possible D gene (5 bases). The V gene's germline CDR1 is SEHNR and CDR2 FQNEAQ (reference sequence). The CDR3 covers 13 residues. V was shortened by 5 bases and J by 4 bases, with 11 bases between the two germline ends. The CDR3 DNA reads TGTGCCAGCAGCAGGACACTGGGCACTGAAGCTTTCTTT. Its translation: CASSRTLGTEAFF. The variable domain in full, completed from reference TRBV7-9 and TRBJ1-1, reads DTGVSQNPRHKITKRGQNVTFRCDPISEHNRLYWYRQTLGQGPEFLTYFQNEAQLEKSRLLSDRFSAERPKGSFSTLEIQRTEQGDSAMYLCASSRTLGTEAFFGQGTRLTVV.

V gene TRBV30 combines with J gene TRBJ1-3; D is unclear. The CDR3 runs 13 residues. The ends were cut back, 3 bases at V and 4 bases at J, with 10 bases in the middle. Germline V CDR1 and CDR2: GTSNPN, SVGIG (reference sequence). The CDR3 reads CAWSRYSGNTIYF. CDR3 in DNA: TGTGCCTGGAGCCGGTATTCCGGAAACACCATATATTTT.

The V gene is TRBV3-1 (or the pseudogene TRBV3-2), the J gene TRBJ1-6; D not resolved. Trimming stripped 0 bases from V and 16 bases from J, with 13 bases between. The length of the CDR3 is 13 residues. The germline V gene has CDR1 LGHDT and CDR2 YNNKEL (reference sequence). The chain's CDR3 is CASSQDASGELHF. In DNA, the CDR3 is TGTGCCAGCAGCCAAGACGCTAGCGGAGAGCTCCACTTT.

This rearrangement joins TRBV6-6 to TRBJ1-2, with 11 bases lining up with TRBD1. The CDR3 is 15 amino acids. Trimming removed 6 bases from V and 7 bases from J; junction bases left unmatched: 10. Germline V gives CDR1 MNHNY, CDR2 SVGAGI (reference sequence). The CDR3 reads CASRGGQGATVGYTF. CDR3 bases: TGTGCCAGCAGAGGCGGACAGGGGGCTACCGTTGGCTACACCTTC.

V gene TRBV19 combines with J gene TRBJ1-1, with D possibly TRBD1 on 5 matching bases. The V and J ends lost 4 bases and 1 base respectively, with 7 bases between them. This CDR3 has 13 amino acids. Germline values: CDR1 LNHDA, CDR2 SQIVND (reference sequence). CDR3 sequence reads: CASSSGANTEAFF. The CDR3 DNA follows: TGTGCCAGTAGTAGCGGGGCGAACACTGAAGCTTTCTTT.

This chain links TRBV5-6 with TRBJ1-5, with 9 bases fitting TRBD1. Germline-derived CDR1 and CDR2 are SGHDT and YYEEEE. After removal of 5 bases from V and 4 bases from J, the junction contained 10 bases not matched to a gene. This CDR3 is 16 amino acids long. The CDR3 loop is CASSSGTGNWNQPQHF. DNA of the CDR3: TGTGCCAGCAGTTCCGGGACAGGGAATTGGAATCAGCCCCAGCATTTT.

J is TRBJ2-4 and V is TRBV3-1 (or the pseudogene TRBV3-2), with 7 bases fitting TRBD1. CDR1 is LGHDT, CDR2 YNNKEL, per germline (reference sequence). There are 14 residues in the CDR3. V shed 3 bases and J 13 bases; nucleotides not matched to a gene: 12. The CDR3 here is CASSHTGVGVPQYF. For the CDR3, the DNA is TGTGCCAGCAGCCATACAGGGGTCGGGGTTCCGCAGTACTTC.

The CDR3 sequence is CASRARDRGSETQYF. CDR3 sequence (DNA): TGTGCCAGCAGAGCCCGGGACAGGGGATCAGAGACCCAGTACTTC. The chain links TRBV2 to TRBJ2-5; 10 nucleotides agree with TRBD1. The V gene's germline CDR1 is SNHLY and CDR2 FYNNEI. The CDR3 is 15 amino acids. V gave up 6 bases and J gave up 4 bases; unmatched junction bases: 8. Variable domain in full (rest from reference TRBV2 and TRBJ2-5): EPEVTQTPSHQVTQMGQEVILRCVPISNHLYFYWYRQILGQKVEFLVSFYNNEISEKSEIFDDQFSVERPDGSNFTLKIRSTKLEDSAMYFCASRARDRGSETQYFGPGTRLLVL.

The rearrangement uses TRBV11-3 and TRBJ1-3; no clear D. The length of the CDR3 is 16 residues. Trimming stripped 5 bases from V and 2 bases from J, with 16 bases between. Per germline, CDR1 SGHNT and CDR2 YENEEA. The CDR3 sequence is CASSPTDGITGNTIYF. Here the CDR3 DNA reads TGTGCCAGCAGCCCCACCGACGGGATAACTGGAAACACCATATATTTT.

There are many counts of this clone. The chain uses TRBV14 and TRBJ1-2, with D maybe TRBD1 (6 bases). The CDR3 sequence is 14 residues long. Trimming pared 4 bases from V and 1 base from J, leaving 10 bases between. Looked up from germline, CDR1 is SGHDN and CDR2 is FVKESK. The CDR3 DNA follows: TGTGCCAGCAGCCGGGGGCCTCTTAACTATGGCTACACCTTC. Protein sequence: CASSRGPLNYGYTF. Drawing the rest from reference TRBV14 and TRBJ1-2, the complete variable domain is EAGVTQFPSHSVIEKGQTVTLRCDPISGHDNLYWYRRVMGKEIKFLLHFVKESKQDESGMPNNRFLAERTGGTYSTLKVQPAELEDSGVYFCASSRGPLNYGYTFGSGTRLTVV.

The rearrangement links TRBV5-1 to TRBJ2-7; 9 nucleotides align to TRBD2. The ends lost 4 bases at V and 6 bases at J; junction bases unmatched: 8. The V gene's germline CDR1 is SGHRS and CDR2 YFSETQ. The CDR3 spans 14 residues. Here the CDR3 reads CASSEGLAKGEQYF. DNA for the CDR3: TGCGCCAGCAGCGAGGGACTAGCTAAGGGCGAGCAGTACTTC. Using reference TRBV5-1 and TRBJ2-7 for the parts outside the CDR3, the full variable domain is KAGVTQTPRYLIKTRGQQVTLSCSPISGHRSVSWYQQTPGQGLQFLFEYFSETQRNKGNFPGRFSGRQFSNSRSEMNVSTLELGDSALYLCASSEGLAKGEQYFGPGTRLTVT.

The V call is TRBV9, the J call TRBJ2-1; D gene uncertain. Trimming took off 3 bases at V and 4 bases at J, with 14 bases between the two ends. Germline CDR1 reads SGDLS; CDR2 reads YYNGEE. The CDR3 consists of 15 residues. CDR3 amino acids: CASSAYIMNYNEQFF. CDR3 nucleotides: TGTGCCAGCAGCGCTTACATAATGAATTACAATGAGCAGTTCTTC.

This clone came up a few times. The V call is TRBV6-4, the J call TRBJ2-7; 9 bases are shared with TRBD2. Germline trimming cut 4 bases from V and 6 bases from J; bases unmatched to any gene: 4. Looked up from germline, CDR1 is MRHNA and CDR2 is SNTAGT. This CDR3 is built from 13 residues. The CDR3 sequence is CASSAISGGEQYF. CDR3 nucleotides: TGTGCCAGCAGTGCGATTAGCGGGGGCGAGCAGTACTTC.

V is TRBV2 and J is TRBJ2-3; 13 nucleotides align to TRBD2. The germline gives CDR1 SNHLY, CDR2 FYNNEI. The CDR3 has 16 residues. With 7 bases clipped from V and 0 bases from J, the junction kept 4 bases outside the gene matches. The CDR3 nucleotides are TGTGCCAGCATAGGGACTAGCGGGGCCAGCACAGATACGCAGTATTTT. Translating it yields CASIGTSGASTDTQYF.

The chain links TRBV19 to TRBJ2-3; maybe TRBD1 (6 bases). The CDR3 covers 15 residues. V was clipped by 3 bases and J by 1 base, with 11 bases between them. Germline V gene sequence: CDR1 LNHDA, CDR2 SQIVND (reference sequence). CDR3 amino acids: CASSIRGFGTDTQYF. In DNA form, the CDR3 reads TGTGCCAGTAGTATCAGGGGCTTCGGCACAGATACGCAGTATTTT.

V is TRBV5-6 and J is TRBJ2-5, with 8 bases matching TRBD2. After removal of 2 bases from V and 2 bases from J, the junction contained 5 bases not matched to a gene. This CDR3 region has 15 residues. Per the germline V gene, CDR1 is SGHDT and CDR2 is YYEEEE. The CDR3 DNA reads TGTGCCAGCAGCTTTCCGACTAGCGAGCAAGAGACCCAGTACTTC. Translation gives CASSFPTSEQETQYF.

This clone has only a few counts. The CDR3 loop is CASSSRDPSRLRVTQYF. DNA of the CDR3: TGTGCCAGCTCATCGCGGGATCCCTCGCGCCTTCGGGTGACCCAGTACTTC. This rearrangement joins TRBV18 to TRBJ2-5, with D possibly matching TRBD2 (6 bases). Trimming removed 5 bases at V and 7 bases at J, with 26 bases between. From germline, CDR1 is KGHSH and CDR2 LQKENI. The CDR3 consists of 17 residues. Full variable domain (missing parts from reference TRBV18 and TRBJ2-5): NAGVMQNPRHLVRRRGQEARLRCSPMKGHSHVYWYRQLPEEGLKFMVYLQKENIIDESGMPKERFSAEFPKEGPSILRIQQVVRGDSAAYFCASSSRDPSRLRVTQYFGPGTRLLVL.

The chain links TRBV5-6 to TRBJ1-2, with 7 nucleotides matching TRBD1. The CDR3 extends over 14 amino acids. The V gene's germline CDR1 is SGHDT and CDR2 YYEEEE. Trimming cost V 4 bases and J 4 bases; bases outside gene matches: 7. The CDR3 nucleotides are TGTGCCAGCAGCGTAACCGGGACAGTCTATGGCTACACCTTC. Its protein product is CASSVTGTVYGYTF. Looking up the rest from reference TRBV5-6 and TRBJ1-2 gives the full variable domain: DAGVTQSPTHLIKTRGQQVTLRCSPKSGHDTVSWYQQALGQGPQFIFQYYEEEERQRGNFPDRFSGHQFPNYSSELNVNALLLGDSALYLCASSVTGTVYGYTFGSGTRLTVV.

The V call is TRBV29-1, the J call TRBJ1-2; weak D call: TRBD1 (6 bases). The CDR3 length is 13 residues. The V gene lost 6 bases and the J gene lost 3 bases, with 14 bases spanning the gap. The germline V gene has CDR1 SQVTM and CDR2 ANQGSEA. CDR3 DNA: TGCAGCGTCACTCGGGGGGCGGACTATGGCTACACCTTC. Its translation: CSVTRGADYGYTF.

The chain employs TRBV2 and TRBJ2-7, with D possibly TRBD2 on 5 matching bases. CDR3 size: 13 residues. Trimming left V 4 bases short and J 6 bases short, with 13 bases between. Germline V CDR1 and CDR2: SNHLY, FYNNEI. Written as DNA, the CDR3 is TGTGCCAGCAGTGTATTTAGGGAGCGCGAGCAGTACTTC. Protein: CASSVFREREQYF.

This clone was seen only a few times. This sequence joins TRBV3-1 (or the pseudogene TRBV3-2) and TRBJ2-7, with 8 nucleotides matching TRBD2. V was clipped by 0 bases and J by 12 bases; unmatched bases: 13. The CDR3 consists of 15 residues. Germline loops: CDR1 LGHDT, CDR2 YNNKEL (reference sequence). CDR3 amino acids: CASSQDRTGGGTVYF. CDR3 bases: TGTGCCAGCAGCCAAGATCGAACGGGAGGGGGAACGGTGTACTTC.

The chain is built from TRBV11-3 and TRBJ2-1, with 7 bases lining up with TRBD2. J lost 4 bases, V lost 5 bases, and 14 bases had no gene match. The CDR3 covers 17 residues. The germline gives CDR1 SGHNT, CDR2 YENEEA. For the CDR3, the DNA is TGTGCCAGCAGCCCTAAACGGGGCGGGAGTCGATACAATGAGCAGTTCTTC. Its protein product is CASSPKRGGSRYNEQFF. Full variable domain (missing parts from reference TRBV11-3 and TRBJ2-1): EAGVVQSPRYKIIEKKQPVAFWCNPISGHNTLYWYLQNLGQGPELLIRYENEEAVDDSQLPKDRFSAERLKGVDSTLKIQPAELGDSAVYLCASSPKRGGSRYNEQFFGPGTRLTVL.